These 5 T cell receptor beta chains share one sample of origin, sequenced in a study of blood T cell repertoires in COVID-19. Data came from immunoSEQ multiplex PCR; TCRdb stores just in-frame clones and leaves some out. This table has about 260,000 clones, roughly 86% appearing once. Sequencing used PBMCs or T cells enriched from blood (not recorded which). All receptors come from a woman in her forties or fifties who had recovered from COVID-19.

The rearrangement links TRBV30 to TRBJ1-5; D not certain. Germline CDR1 reads GTSNPN; CDR2 reads SVGIG (reference sequence). The V end lost 2 bases, the J end lost 3 bases, and 8 bases lay between the germline ends. The CDR3 extends over 13 amino acids. In DNA, the CDR3 is TGTGCCTGGAGTTGGTCAGACAATCAGCCCCAGCATTTT. This sequence encodes CAWSWSDNQPQHF.

The gene calls are TRBV6-2 or TRBV6-3 and TRBJ2-3, with D unclear. V lost 2 bases to trimming and J lost 4 bases, with 7 bases between them. Germline lookup yields CDR1 MNHEY and CDR2 SVGEGT. The CDR3 extends over 13 amino acids. CDR3 region: CASSYRPPDTQYF. CDR3 bases: TGTGCCAGCAGTTACCGTCCTCCAGATACGCAGTATTTT.

The rearrangement links TRBV7-2 to TRBJ2-7, with a possible D match to TRBD2 (7 bases). This CDR3 comprises 15 residues. CDR1 is SGHTA, CDR2 FQGNSA, per germline. V gave up 5 bases and J gave up 6 bases, with 20 bases separating them. The CDR3 nucleotides are TGTGCCAGCAGCCATACGGTCGGGGGGCTAGCCGAGCAGTACTTC. As protein: CASSHTVGGLAEQYF.

The genes are TRBV2 and TRBJ2-7, with D possibly matching TRBD2 (6 bases). The germline V gene encodes CDR1 SNHLY and CDR2 FYNNEI. The CDR3 has 15 amino acids. V dropped 1 base and J dropped 7 bases, with 17 bases sitting between them. The CDR3 DNA is TGTGCCAGCAGTGAAGGGAGAGGTAGGAGGGTGGAGCAGTACTTC. Amino acids: CASSEGRGRRVEQYF.

The CDR3 DNA reads as TGTGCCAGCAGCTTGGGACCGGGGACCTACGAGCAGTACTTC. The encoded protein is CASSLGPGTYEQYF. The genes are TRBV5-5 and TRBJ2-7; perhaps TRBD2 as D (5 bases). Between the trimmed V and J ends, which lost 0 bases and 2 bases, there was a span of 9 bases. Germline CDR1 is SGHKS and CDR2 is YYEKEE (reference sequence). The CDR3 runs 14 residues.